This T cell receptor beta chain appears in the sequencing data of a study of blood T cell repertoires in COVID-19 (dated by TCRdb to about 2020). Regarding the complete study: The collaborator samples originated in the United States, Italy and Spain and spanned the acute and convalescent phases of COVID-19. Where available, HLA class I and class II types were taken from metadata supplied by the sample provider and were not determined by assay-based typing. The dataset comprised deeply sampled blood TCRbeta repertoires from subjects exposed to, actively infected with, or recovered from COVID-19. The samples were drawn from two sources: the first 160 participants of the ongoing ImmuneRACE study, and fewer than 1,500 subjects contributed by 6 global collaborators. The material from the prospective study consisted of cDNA or gDNA derived from T cells, B-cell-depleted T cells, or PBMCs. The repertoires were made available in a free public database intended to serve as a resource for research on the immune response to SARS-CoV-2. The sample metadata nearly always contained a de-identified subject ID, COVID-19 status, age in years and sex.

General conclusions and limits of the study: Clinical and demographic metadata were provided uncurated, with the amount varying by source and participant.

TCRbeta CDR3 regions were amplified from genomic DNA using the immunoSEQ Assay, a bias-controlled multiplex PCR. The authors' pipeline ran thus. Nucleated cell counts per sample were estimated from amplification of reference gene primers within the assay. To quantify the absolute abundance of each unique TCRbeta CDR3 rearrangement, sequence reads were collapsed and filtered. For each sample, productive Simpson clonality was calculated by taking the square root of Simpson's diversity index across productive rearrangements. The clones in this table, taken by TCRdb from immuneACCESS, are in-frame only. Not every clone is retained; where verified, under half of the shortfall comes from an unresolved V gene, and the cause of the rest is unknown. For V, J and clone size, that table is used; D and trimming come from the DNA. The sample profile shows about 52,000 clones; over 75% of them were found once. In total, the top ten clones hold 15% to 20% of the sample.

The cysteine opens and the phenylalanine closes a CDR3 of 15 amino acids. Just CDR3 DNA is preserved here, 45 bases in frame from base 1. For CDR1 and CDR2, the germline V gene (reference sequence) lists LNHDA and SQIVND. Trimming accounts for 6 bases at V and 6 bases at J, while the number of junction bases matched to no gene is 10. The collaborating institutions used their own protocols to collect whole blood in K2EDTA tubes. For TCRbeta analysis, collaborators shipped samples in one of three forms: frozen whole blood, isolated PBMCs, or DNA extracted from either of those sample types. As for this clone: No cognate antigen has been identified for it. One base away there is no much larger clone; base qualities are not given.

The sequence links TRBV19 to TRBJ1-1, with 10 bases matching TRBD1. The specimen sequenced was peripheral blood. This receptor was taken from a human donor with active COVID-19. The donor label of this sample is uncertain. The DNA sequence is given as TGTGCCAGTAGCAAACCCGGGACAGGGGTGTCTGAAGCTTTCTTT. Its protein reads: CASSKPGTGVSEAFF.